What follows is one TCR beta chain and its context. The data belong to a study of T-cell reconstitution after alpha-beta-depleted transplantation in children. Preparation of the TCRbeta library used unique molecular identifiers. Each CDR3 protein gets one entry after TCRdb re-called the PCR reads with MiXCR. The sample holds about 610,000 distinct CDR3 sequences, about 11% seen once. The ends were cut back, 2 bases at V and 4 bases at J, with 13 bases in the middle. Looked up from germline, CDR1 is SGHRS and CDR2 is YFSETQ. The CDR3 is 15 residues long. The clonotype was recovered from a human donor who donated a stem cell graft to a child with acute myeloid leukemia. V is TRBV5-1 and J is TRBJ1-5, with a possible D match to TRBD1 (5 bases). The source was PBMCs from the stem cell graft donor, collected from the stem cell graft. In nucleotides, the CDR3 is TGCGCCAGCAGCTTTGATGGCGGGGCTAATCAGCCCCAGCATTTT. Its translation is CASSFDGGANQPQHF.